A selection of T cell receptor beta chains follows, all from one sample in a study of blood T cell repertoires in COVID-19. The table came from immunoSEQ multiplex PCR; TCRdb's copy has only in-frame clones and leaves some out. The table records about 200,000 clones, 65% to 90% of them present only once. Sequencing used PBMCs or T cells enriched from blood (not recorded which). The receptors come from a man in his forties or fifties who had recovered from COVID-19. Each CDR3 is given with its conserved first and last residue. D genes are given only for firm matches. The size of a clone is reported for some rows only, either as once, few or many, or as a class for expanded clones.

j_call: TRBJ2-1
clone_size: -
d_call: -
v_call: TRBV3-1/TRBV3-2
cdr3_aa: CASSQDAYNEQFF
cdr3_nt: TGTGCCAGCAGCCAAGACGCCTACAATGAGCAGTTCTTC

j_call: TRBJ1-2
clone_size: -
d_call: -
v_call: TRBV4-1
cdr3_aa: CASSQDWTVSIYGYTF
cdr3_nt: TGCGCCAGCAGCCAAGATTGGACAGTTTCCATCTATGGCTACACCTTC

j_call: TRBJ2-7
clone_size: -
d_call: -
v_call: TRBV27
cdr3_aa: CASSLRETYEQYF
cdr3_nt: TGTGCCAGCAGTTTACGGGAAACCTACGAGCAGTACTTC

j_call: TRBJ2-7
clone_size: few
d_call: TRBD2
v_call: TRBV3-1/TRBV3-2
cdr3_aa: CASSQRTGGEQYF
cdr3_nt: TGTGCCAGCAGCCAACGCACGGGGGGCGAGCAGTACTTC

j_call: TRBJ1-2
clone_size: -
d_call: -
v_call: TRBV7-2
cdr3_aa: CASSLALERVDGYTF
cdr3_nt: TGTGCCAGCAGCTTAGCTCTAGAGCGGGTCGATGGCTACACCTTC

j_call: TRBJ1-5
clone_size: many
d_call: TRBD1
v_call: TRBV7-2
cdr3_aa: CASSPTGGGNGNQPQHF
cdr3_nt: TGTGCCAGCAGCCCGACAGGGGGCGGGAATGGCAATCAGCCCCAGCATTTT

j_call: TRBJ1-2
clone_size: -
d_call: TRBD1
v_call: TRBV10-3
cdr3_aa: CAISELRTGFYGYTF
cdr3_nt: TGTGCCATCAGTGAGCTCCGGACAGGGTTTTATGGCTACACCTTC

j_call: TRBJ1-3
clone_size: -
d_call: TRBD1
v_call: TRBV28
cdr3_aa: CASSDPRGRIPGNTIYF
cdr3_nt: TGTGCCAGCAGTGACCCGAGGGGGCGTATCCCTGGAAACACCATATATTTT

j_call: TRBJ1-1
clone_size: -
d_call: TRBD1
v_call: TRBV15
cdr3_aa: CATSRARQGYTEAFF
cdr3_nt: TGTGCCACCAGCAGAGCTAGACAGGGGTACACTGAAGCTTTCTTT

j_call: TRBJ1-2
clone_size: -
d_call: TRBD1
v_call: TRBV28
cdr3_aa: CATLTGGLLGYTF
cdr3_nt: TGTGCCACCCTGACAGGGGGCCTTTTAGGCTACACCTTC

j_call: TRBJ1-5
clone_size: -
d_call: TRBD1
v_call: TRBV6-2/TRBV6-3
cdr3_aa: CASSRQGNQPQHF
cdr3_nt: TGTGCCAGCAGTCGACAGGGAAATCAGCCCCAGCATTTT

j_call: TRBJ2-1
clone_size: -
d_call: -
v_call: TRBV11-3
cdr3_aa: CASSLEGGPYNEQFF
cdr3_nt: TGTGCCAGCAGCTTAGAGGGGGGTCCCTACAATGAGCAGTTCTTC

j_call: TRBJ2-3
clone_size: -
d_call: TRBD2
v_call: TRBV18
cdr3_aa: CASSPFGPVLAGANSGQYF
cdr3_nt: TGTGCCAGCTCACCATTCGGGCCGGTGCTAGCGGGAGCAAATTCCGGGCAGTATTTT

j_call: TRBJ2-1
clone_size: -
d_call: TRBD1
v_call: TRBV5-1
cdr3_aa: CASSRNTGQINEQFF
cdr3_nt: TGCGCCAGCAGCCGAAACACGGGACAGATCAATGAGCAGTTCTTC

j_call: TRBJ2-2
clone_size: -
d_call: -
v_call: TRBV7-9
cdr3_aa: CASSLRGAVTGELFF
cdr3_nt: TGTGCCAGCAGCTTACGGGGGGCGGTCACCGGGGAGCTGTTTTTT

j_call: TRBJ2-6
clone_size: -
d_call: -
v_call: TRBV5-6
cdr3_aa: CASSYTGLRSGANVLTF
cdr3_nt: TGTGCCAGCAGTTATACAGGGCTTCGCTCTGGGGCCAACGTCCTGACTTTC

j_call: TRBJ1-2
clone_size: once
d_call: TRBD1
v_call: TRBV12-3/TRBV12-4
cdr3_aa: CASSLGQNYGYTF
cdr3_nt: TGTGCCAGCAGTCTGGGACAGAACTATGGCTACACCTTC

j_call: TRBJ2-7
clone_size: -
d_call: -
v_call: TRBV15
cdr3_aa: CATSRDSDSSYEQYF
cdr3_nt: TGTGCCACCAGCAGAGATAGTGACAGCTCCTACGAGCAGTACTTC

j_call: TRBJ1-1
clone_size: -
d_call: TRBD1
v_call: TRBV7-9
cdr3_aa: CASTLGTGTGRAFF
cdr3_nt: TGTGCCAGCACCCTAGGGACCGGGACAGGGAGAGCTTTCTTT

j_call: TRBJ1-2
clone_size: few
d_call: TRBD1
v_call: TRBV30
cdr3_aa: CAWRDRGKSYGYTF
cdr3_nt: TGTGCCTGGAGGGACAGGGGGAAGAGCTATGGCTACACCTTC

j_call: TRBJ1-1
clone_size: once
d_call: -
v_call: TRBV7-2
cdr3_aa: CASGSSGSGHEAFF
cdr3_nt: TGTGCCAGCGGCTCAAGCGGGTCAGGGCATGAAGCTTTCTTT

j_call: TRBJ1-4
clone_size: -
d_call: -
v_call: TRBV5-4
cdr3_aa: CASSQASGGEKLFF
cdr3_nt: TGTGCCAGCAGCCAAGCGAGTGGAGGGGAAAAACTGTTTTTT

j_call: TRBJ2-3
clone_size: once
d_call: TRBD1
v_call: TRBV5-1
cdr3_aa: CASSGTGQSFGDTQYF
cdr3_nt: TGCGCCAGCAGCGGGACAGGGCAAAGCTTCGGGGATACGCAGTATTTT

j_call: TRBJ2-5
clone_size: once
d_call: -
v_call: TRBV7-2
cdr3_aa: CASSYKTDETQYF
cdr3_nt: TGTGCCAGCAGCTATAAGACAGATGAGACCCAGTACTTC

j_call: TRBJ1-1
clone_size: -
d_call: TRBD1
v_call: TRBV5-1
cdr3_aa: CASSLTGDPEAFF
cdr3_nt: TGCGCCAGCAGCTTGACAGGGGATCCGGAAGCTTTCTTT

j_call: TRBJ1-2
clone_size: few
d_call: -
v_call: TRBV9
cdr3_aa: CASSVDGNYGYTF
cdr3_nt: TGTGCCAGCAGCGTAGACGGTAACTATGGCTACACCTTC

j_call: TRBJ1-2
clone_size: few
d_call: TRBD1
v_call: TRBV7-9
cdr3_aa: CASSLEGRQGGYGYTF
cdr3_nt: TGTGCCAGCAGCTTAGAAGGGAGACAGGGAGGCTATGGCTACACCTTC

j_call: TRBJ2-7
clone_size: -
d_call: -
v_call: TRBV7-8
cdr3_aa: CASSPQGVSPDEQYF
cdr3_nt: TGTGCCAGCAGCCCACAAGGGGTCAGCCCGGACGAGCAGTACTTC

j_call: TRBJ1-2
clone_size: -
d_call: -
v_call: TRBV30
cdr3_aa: CAWSYRANYGYTF
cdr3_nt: TGTGCCTGGAGTTACAGGGCGAACTATGGCTACACCTTC

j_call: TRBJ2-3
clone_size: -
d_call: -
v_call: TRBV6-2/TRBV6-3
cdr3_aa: CASSYNPADTQYF
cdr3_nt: TGTGCCAGCAGTTATAACCCGGCAGATACGCAGTATTTT

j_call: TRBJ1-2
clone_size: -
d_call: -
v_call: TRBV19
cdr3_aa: CASRAEEHLYGYTF
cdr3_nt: TGTGCCAGTAGGGCAGAGGAGCATCTGTATGGCTACACCTTC

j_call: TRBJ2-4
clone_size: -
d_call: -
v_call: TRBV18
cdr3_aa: CASSPPGQGNIQYF
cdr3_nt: TGTGCCAGCTCCCCCCCCGGCCAGGGAAACATTCAGTACTTC

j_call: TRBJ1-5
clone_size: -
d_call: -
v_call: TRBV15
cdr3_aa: CATSSRRNQPQHF
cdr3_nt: TGTGCCACCAGCAGTCGGAGGAATCAGCCCCAGCATTTT

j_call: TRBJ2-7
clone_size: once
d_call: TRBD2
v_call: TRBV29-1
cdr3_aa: CSAEAGGPNEQYF
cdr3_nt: TGCAGCGCTGAAGCGGGAGGGCCGAACGAGCAGTACTTC

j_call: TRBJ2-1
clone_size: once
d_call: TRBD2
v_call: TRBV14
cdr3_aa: CASSLLAGGPGNEQFF
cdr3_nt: TGTGCCAGCAGCCTTTTAGCGGGAGGGCCGGGAAATGAGCAGTTCTTC

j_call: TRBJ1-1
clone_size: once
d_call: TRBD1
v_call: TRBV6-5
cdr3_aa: CASSPRDRRTEAFF
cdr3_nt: TGTGCCAGCAGCCCCAGGGACAGGCGCACTGAAGCTTTCTTT

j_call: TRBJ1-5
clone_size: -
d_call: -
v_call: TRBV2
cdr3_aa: CASKGLEQASNQPQHF
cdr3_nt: TGTGCCAGCAAGGGGTTGGAACAGGCGTCTAATCAGCCCCAGCATTTT

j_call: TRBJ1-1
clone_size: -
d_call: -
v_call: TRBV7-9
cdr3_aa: CASSFTGNTEAFF
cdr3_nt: TGTGCCAGCAGCTTTACAGGGAACACTGAAGCTTTCTTT

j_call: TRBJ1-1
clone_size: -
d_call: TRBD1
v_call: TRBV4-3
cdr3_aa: CASSQEEGTGSEAFF
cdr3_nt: TGCGCCAGCAGCCAAGAAGAGGGGACAGGGAGTGAAGCTTTCTTT

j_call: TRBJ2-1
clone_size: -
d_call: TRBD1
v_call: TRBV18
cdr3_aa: CASSRSDRVYNEQFF
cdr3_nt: TGTGCCAGCTCACGATCCGACAGGGTGTACAATGAGCAGTTCTTC

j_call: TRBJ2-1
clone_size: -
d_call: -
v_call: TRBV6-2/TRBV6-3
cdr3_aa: CASSYPQQSSYNEQFF
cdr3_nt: TGTGCCAGCAGTTACCCACAGCAGAGCTCCTACAATGAGCAGTTCTTC

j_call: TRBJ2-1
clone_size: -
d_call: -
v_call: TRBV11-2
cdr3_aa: CASSSMRKLGGSYNEQFF
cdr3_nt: TGTGCCAGCAGCTCTATGCGCAAGCTGGGGGGCTCCTACAATGAGCAGTTCTTC

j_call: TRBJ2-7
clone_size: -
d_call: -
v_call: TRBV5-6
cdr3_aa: CASTMMTGSYEQYF
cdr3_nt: TGTGCCAGCACCATGATGACAGGTTCCTACGAGCAGTACTTC

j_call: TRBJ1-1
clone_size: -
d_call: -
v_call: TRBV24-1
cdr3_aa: CATSNRVNTEAFF
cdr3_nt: TGTGCCACCAGTAACAGGGTAAACACTGAAGCTTTCTTT

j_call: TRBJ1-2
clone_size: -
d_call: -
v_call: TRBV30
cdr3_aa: CAWSVLFTDGYTF
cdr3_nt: TGTGCCTGGAGTGTACTTTTCACGGATGGCTACACCTTC

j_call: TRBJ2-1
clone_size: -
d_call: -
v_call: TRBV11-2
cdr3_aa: CASSLEDWSSYNEQFF
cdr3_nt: TGTGCCAGCAGCCTGGAAGACTGGAGCTCCTACAATGAGCAGTTCTTC

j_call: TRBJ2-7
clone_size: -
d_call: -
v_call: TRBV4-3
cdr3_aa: CASSQGGGTYEQYF
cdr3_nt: TGCGCCAGCAGCCAAGGTGGGGGGACCTACGAGCAGTACTTC

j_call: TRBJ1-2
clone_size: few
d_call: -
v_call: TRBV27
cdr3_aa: CASSLTPGSDGYTF
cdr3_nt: TGTGCCAGCAGCCTTACTCCGGGTTCCGACGGCTACACCTTC

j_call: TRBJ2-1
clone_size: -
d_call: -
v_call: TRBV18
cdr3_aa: CASSAGRGVGYYNEQFF
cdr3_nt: TGTGCCAGCTCAGCCGGGAGAGGCGTTGGTTACTACAATGAGCAGTTCTTC

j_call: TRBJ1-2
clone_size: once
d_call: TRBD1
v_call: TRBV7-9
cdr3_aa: CASSSSQGARANYGYTF
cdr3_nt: TGTGCCAGCAGCTCCTCACAGGGGGCTAGGGCTAACTATGGCTACACCTTC

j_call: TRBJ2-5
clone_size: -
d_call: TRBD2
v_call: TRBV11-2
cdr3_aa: CASSLATGLEIGETQYF
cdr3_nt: TGTGCCAGCAGCTTAGCTACGGGACTAGAAATAGGAGAGACCCAGTACTTC

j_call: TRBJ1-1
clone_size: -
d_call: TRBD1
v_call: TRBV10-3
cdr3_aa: CAISGDRGNTEAFF
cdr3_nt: TGTGCCATCAGTGGGGACAGGGGGAACACTGAAGCTTTCTTT

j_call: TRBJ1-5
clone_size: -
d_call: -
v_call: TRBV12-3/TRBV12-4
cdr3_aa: CASSPGGGQPQHF
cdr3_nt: TGTGCCAGCAGCCCCGGGGGGGGTCAGCCCCAGCATTTT

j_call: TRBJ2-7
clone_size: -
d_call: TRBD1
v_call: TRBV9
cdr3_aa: CASSVHEGGAFYEQYF
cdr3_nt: TGTGCCAGCAGCGTACATGAAGGGGGCGCTTTCTACGAGCAGTACTTC

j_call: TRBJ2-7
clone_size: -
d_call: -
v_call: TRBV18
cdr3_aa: CASSPGQGISEQYF
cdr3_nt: TGTGCCAGCTCACCAGGTCAGGGGATCTCCGAGCAGTACTTC

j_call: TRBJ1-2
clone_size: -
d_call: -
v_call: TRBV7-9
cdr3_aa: CASSLGGRVSGYTF
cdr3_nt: TGTGCCAGCAGCCTCGGGGGACGCGTCAGTGGCTACACCTTC

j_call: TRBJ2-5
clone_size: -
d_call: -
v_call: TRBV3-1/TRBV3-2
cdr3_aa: CASSQVRGETQYF
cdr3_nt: TGTGCCAGCAGCCAAGTCAGGGGAGAGACCCAGTACTTC

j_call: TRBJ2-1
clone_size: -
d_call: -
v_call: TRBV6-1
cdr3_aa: CASSDLNEQFF
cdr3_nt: TGTGCCAGCAGTGACCTTAATGAGCAGTTCTTC

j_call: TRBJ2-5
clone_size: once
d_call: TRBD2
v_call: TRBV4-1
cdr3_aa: CASSQERQGASGVQETQYF
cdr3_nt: TGCGCCAGCAGCCAAGAGCGACAGGGCGCTAGCGGGGTCCAAGAGACCCAGTACTTC

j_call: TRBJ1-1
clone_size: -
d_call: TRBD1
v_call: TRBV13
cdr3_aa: CASSARDRDTSEAFF
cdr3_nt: TGTGCCAGCAGCGCCCGGGACAGGGACACGTCTGAAGCTTTCTTT